This T cell receptor (beta chain) appears in the sequencing data of a study of blood T cell repertoires in COVID-19. The V end was cut by 2 bases, the J end by 15 bases, with 16 bases between. CDR3 length: 13 residues. Some clones are missing from TCRdb's copy, which holds only in-frame ones; the method was immunoSEQ multiplex PCR. The table records some 69,000 clones, approximately 79% of them present only once. The specimen was peripheral blood. This chain connects TRBV12-3 or TRBV12-4 to TRBJ1-4; tentative D call: TRBD1 (5 bases). The origin of this receptor is a human donor in a cohort sampled during active COVID-19. The CDR3 DNA reads TGTGCCAGCAGTTTATTGGGGCAGGAGAGGTTGTTTTTT. It codes for CASSLLGQERLFF.